These 22 T cell receptor beta chains were all obtained from the same sample, sequenced in a study of cytomegalovirus exposure and HLA in healthy donors. PCR employed 60 Vbeta and 13 Jbeta primers. Data came from immunoSEQ multiplex PCR; TCRdb stores just in-frame clones and leaves some out. The sample has 150,000 to 200,000 clones, roughly 84% seen once. Sequenced sample: PBMCs. Receptor source: a boy younger than 18 in good health and CMV-seronegative.

Here the CDR3 DNA reads TGTGCCAGCAGCCCCAGAGGACAGGATGAAGCTTTCTTT. This codes for CASSPRGQDEAFF. J is TRBJ1-1 and V is TRBV7-9; 7 bases match TRBD1. CDR1 and CDR2 from the germline V gene are SEHNR and FQNEAQ (reference sequence). The CDR3 contains 13 residues. V gave up 5 bases and J gave up 7 bases; unmatched junction bases: 7.

The gene calls are TRBV6-1 and TRBJ1-4; TRBD1 agrees at 7 bases. Germline CDR1 reads MNHNS; CDR2 reads SASEGT. Trimming at V came to 5 bases and at J to 8 bases, leaving 8 bases not matched to a gene. The CDR3 extends over 14 amino acids. CDR3 DNA: TGTGCCAGCAGTTATTCGGGACAGAGGGAAAAACTGTTTTTT. Its protein is CASSYSGQREKLFF.

The chain has TRBV23-1 and TRBJ2-2; 7 nucleotides align to TRBD2. TRBV23-1 is marked as an open reading frame, function uncertain. CDR3 length: 15 residues. Germline trimming cut 4 bases from V and 6 bases from J; bases unmatched to any gene: 8. The CDR3 nucleotides are TGCGCCAGCAGTCGAATTCGGGGGGAGCCCGGGGAGCTGTTTTTT. Translated, it gives CASSRIRGEPGELFF.

The rearrangement links TRBV11-2 to TRBJ1-2, with a possible D match to TRBD1 (6 bases). The length of the CDR3 is 15 residues. Germline V CDR1 and CDR2: SGHAT, FQNNGV. V lost 5 bases, J lost 2 bases, and 15 bases lay in between. CDR3 DNA: TGTGCCAGCAGCCCCGGTAGGGGGGGCAACTATGGCTACACCTTC. Its protein is CASSPGRGGNYGYTF.

The chain combines TRBV6-1 with TRBJ2-1; tentative D call: TRBD2 (6 bases). CDR3 size: 13 residues. Trimming took 6 bases from V and 6 from J, leaving 12 bases between them. In germline, CDR1 is MNHNS, CDR2 SASEGT. The DNA for the CDR3 is TGTGCCAGCAGGGTGACTAGTCGCAATGAGCAGTTCTTC. Protein product: CASRVTSRNEQFF.

The chain is built from TRBV9 and TRBJ1-1, with 12 nucleotides matching TRBD1. Germline V gene data show CDR1 as SGDLS and CDR2 as YYNGEE. The CDR3 has 15 residues. V was pared by 0 bases and J by 6 bases, with 3 bases of the junction left unmatched. In nucleotides, the CDR3 is TGTGCCAGCAGCGTAGATGGGACAGGGGGCTCTGAAGCTTTCTTT. Its translation is CASSVDGTGGSEAFF.

CDR3 sequence reads: CASSLTSGGYEQYF. CDR3 bases: TGTGCCAGCAGCTTAACATCGGGGGGCTACGAGCAGTACTTC. V and J are TRBV11-1 and TRBJ2-7, with 7 nucleotides matching TRBD2. The CDR3 is 14 amino acids. The germline gives CDR1 SGHAT, CDR2 FQDESV (reference sequence). The junction had 4 bases not matched to a gene; V was cut back by 2 bases and J by 3 bases.

The rearrangement uses TRBV9 and TRBJ1-2, with D unresolved. The V end was cut by 0 bases, the J end by 4 bases, with 7 bases between. The CDR3 covers 13 residues. Per germline, CDR1 SGDLS and CDR2 YYNGEE. CDR3: CASSVVTGYGYTF. The CDR3 bases are TGTGCCAGCAGCGTAGTCACCGGCTATGGCTACACCTTC.

The rearrangement uses TRBV4-1 and TRBJ1-2; D possibly corresponds to TRBD1 (5 bases). Germline V gene sequence: CDR1 MGHRA, CDR2 YSYEKL. CDR3 length: 15 residues. The germline V and J ends were trimmed by 1 base and 2 bases, with 11 bases remaining between them. This CDR3 is CASSQVGRRNYGYTF. The CDR3, as DNA: TGCGCCAGCAGCCAAGTGGGGCGGAGAAACTATGGCTACACCTTC.

V usage is TRBV7-9 and J usage is TRBJ2-7, with D perhaps TRBD2 (5 bases). Germline values: CDR1 SEHNR, CDR2 FQNEAQ (reference sequence). The CDR3 totals 13 residues. Trimming left V 5 bases short and J 5 bases short, with 13 bases between. The CDR3 sequence is CASSPPGSDEQYF. The CDR3 nucleotides are TGTGCCAGCAGCCCGCCGGGATCGGACGAGCAGTACTTC.

The chain carries TRBV6-6 and TRBJ1-4; D unresolved. The CDR3 sequence is 12 residues long. Germline CDR1 and CDR2: MNHNY and SVGAGI (reference sequence). Between the trimmed V and J ends, which lost 6 bases and 5 bases, there was a span of 7 bases. For the CDR3, the DNA is TGTGCCAGCAGGCGAACGAATGAAAAACTGTTTTTT. This encodes CASRRTNEKLFF.

The chain's CDR3 is CSVEVPTFPGRANYGYTF. Here the CDR3 DNA reads TGCAGCGTTGAAGTGCCAACTTTCCCAGGGCGAGCTAACTATGGCTACACCTTC. The V and J genes are TRBV29-1 and TRBJ1-2, with TRBD1 as a possible D gene (5 bases). V was shortened by 1 base and J by 0 bases, with 21 bases between the two germline ends. Germline V gene sequence: CDR1 SQVTM, CDR2 ANQGSEA. This CDR3 has 18 residues.

The rearrangement uses TRBV5-6 and TRBJ1-2; 7 bases fit TRBD1. The CDR3 contains 13 residues. J was trimmed by 4 bases and V by 3 bases; bases with no gene match: 3. The germline V gene encodes CDR1 SGHDT and CDR2 YYEEEE. The CDR3 nucleotides read TGTGCCAGCAGCTCACAGGGGATCTATGGCTACACCTTC. Translated, it gives CASSSQGIYGYTF. Using reference TRBV5-6 and TRBJ1-2 for the parts outside the CDR3, the full variable domain is DAGVTQSPTHLIKTRGQQVTLRCSPKSGHDTVSWYQQALGQGPQFIFQYYEEEERQRGNFPDRFSGHQFPNYSSELNVNALLLGDSALYLCASSSQGIYGYTFGSGTRLTVV.

The CDR3 is CASSLVTGPRYEQFF. The CDR3 bases are TGTGCCAGCAGCTTAGTGACAGGGCCACGCTATGAGCAGTTCTTC. The chain has TRBV7-9 and TRBJ2-1; 7 bases match TRBD1. Germline loops: CDR1 SEHNR, CDR2 FQNEAQ (reference sequence). Losses at the gene ends were 1 base for V and 8 bases for J; bases not matched to a gene: 8. The CDR3 extends over 15 amino acids. The whole variable domain, filled in from reference TRBV7-9 and TRBJ2-1, reads DTGVSQNPRHKITKRGQNVTFRCDPISEHNRLYWYRQTLGQGPEFLTYFQNEAQLEKSRLLSDRFSAERPKGSFSTLEIQRTEQGDSAMYLCASSLVTGPRYEQFFGPGTRLTVL.

As for this clone: An end of the junction differs from the germline gene, which may be a read error. The chain joins TRBV7-2 to TRBJ1-5; D may be TRBD1 (6 bases). The CDR3 has 11 residues. Germline V gene data show CDR1 as SGHTA and CDR2 as FQGNSA. The CDR3 is CASSLWGPLHF. As DNA, the CDR3 is TGTGCCAGCAGCTTGTGGGGGCCCCTGCATTTT.

The V and J genes are TRBV7-9 and TRBJ1-2, with 7 bases identical to TRBD1. Germline assignment: CDR1 SEHNR and CDR2 FQNEAQ (reference sequence). V was pared by 3 bases and J by 8 bases, with 6 bases of the junction left unmatched. The CDR3 runs 13 residues. The chain's CDR3 is CASSFLTTGGYTF. The CDR3 nucleotides are TGTGCCAGCAGCTTCTTAACGACAGGGGGCTACACCTTC.

The J gene is TRBJ2-1, the V gene TRBV2; 14 positions match TRBD2. This CDR3 region has 15 residues. Per germline, CDR1 SNHLY and CDR2 FYNNEI. Trimming cost V 6 bases and J 7 bases; bases outside gene matches: 5. DNA of the CDR3: TGTGCCAGCAGGGGGACTAGCGGGAGAGGGAATGAGCAGTTCTTC. Translated, it gives CASRGTSGRGNEQFF.

The V gene is TRBV30, the J gene TRBJ1-2, with D tentatively TRBD1 (6 bases). V lost 0 bases and J 5 bases, leaving 13 bases between the germline ends. The V gene's germline CDR1 is GTSNPN and CDR2 SVGIG (reference sequence). The CDR3 runs 14 residues. This chain's CDR3 is CAWSVFRTEYGYTF. The CDR3, as DNA: TGTGCCTGGAGTGTATTTAGGACAGAGTATGGCTACACCTTC.

The rearrangement links TRBV7-6 to TRBJ2-1; D gene unclear. Germline CDR1 and CDR2: SGHVS and FNYEAQ. V lost 4 bases and J 8 bases, leaving 9 bases between the germline ends. The CDR3 has 12 amino acids. The CDR3 DNA is TGTGCCAGCAGCTCAGCAATAGATGAGCAGTTCTTC. Translating gives CASSSAIDEQFF. Combining the CDR3 with reference TRBV7-6 and TRBJ2-1 gives the whole variable domain GAGVSQSPRYKVTKRGQDVALRCDPISGHVSLYWYRQALGQGPEFLTYFNYEAQQDKSGLPNDRFSAERPEGSISTLTIQRTEQRDSAMYRCASSSAIDEQFFGPGTRLTVL.

The chain has TRBV5-1 and TRBJ1-2; possibly TRBD1 for D (6 bases). Germline V gene sequence: CDR1 SGHRS, CDR2 YFSETQ. The V end was cut by 0 bases, the J end by 3 bases, with 15 bases between. The CDR3 has 16 residues. CDR3 loop: CASSLDRASLDYGYTF. The CDR3 region has the DNA TGCGCCAGCAGCTTGGACAGGGCGTCGTTGGACTATGGCTACACCTTC. The full variable domain, in which reference TRBV5-1 and TRBJ1-2 provide the parts outside the CDR3, is KAGVTQTPRYLIKTRGQQVTLSCSPISGHRSVSWYQQTPGQGLQFLFEYFSETQRNKGNFPGRFSGRQFSNSRSEMNVSTLELGDSALYLCASSLDRASLDYGYTFGSGTRLTVV.

This chain uses TRBV25-1 with TRBJ2-1; D perhaps matches TRBD2 (5 bases). The CDR3 loop spans 14 amino acids. The germline CDR1 and CDR2 sequences are MGHDK and SYGVNS. Deletions cut 0 bases from V and 7 bases from J, with 10 bases between. The CDR3 coding sequence is TGTGCCAGCAGTGAATATTCCCGCGGGAATGAGCAGTTCTTC. Its protein product is CASSEYSRGNEQFF.

V and J are TRBV19 and TRBJ2-7; 9 nucleotides match TRBD1. V lost 10 bases, J lost 4 bases, and 11 bases stayed unmatched. Per germline, CDR1 LNHDA and CDR2 SQIVND (reference sequence). The CDR3 is made up of 14 amino acids. CDR3 sequence reads: CATSPGQGGYEQYF. The CDR3 bases are TGTGCCACTTCTCCGGGACAGGGCGGATACGAGCAGTACTTC.